This T cell receptor (beta chain) originates from a study of blood T cell repertoires in COVID-19. The table came from immunoSEQ multiplex PCR; TCRdb's copy has only in-frame clones and leaves some out. The table records 45,000 to 55,000 clones, 85% to 90% of them present only once. Trimming cost V 5 bases and J 2 bases, with 12 bases left between them. This CDR3 has 15 residues. The germline CDR1 and CDR2 sequences are MNHEY and SVGAGI. The sample taken for sequencing was peripheral blood. This TCR derives from an elderly man with acute or convalescent COVID-19. The genes are TRBV6-5 and TRBJ2-2, with D maybe TRBD1 (5 bases). CDR3 nucleotides: TGTGCCAGCAGTCCCGACAGCTTTAACACCGGGGAGCTGTTTTTT. Amino acids: CASSPDSFNTGELFF.